The 27 T cell receptor beta chains below all came from one sample that was sequenced in a study of T cells in Graves' hyperthyroidism and ophthalmopathy. There were TCR beta CDR3 regions amplified from RNA transcripts. The HTBI primer set drove a first-round RT-PCR of the TCR CDR3. TCRdb reanalysed the multiplex PCR reads using MiXCR and keeps one entry per CDR3 protein. Of about 350,000 distinct CDR3 sequences listed, around 14% were seen once; the top ten hold approximately 25%. The specimen sequenced was blood. The source of these receptors is a woman aged 25-40 years with Graves' hyperthyroidism.

A remark on this clonotype: A read error may explain this, as a much larger clone is one base away. V and J are TRBV6-1 and TRBJ2-2, with TRBD1 matching 7 bases. V lost 6 bases and J lost 4; bases outside the gene matches: 14. The CDR3 is made up of 17 amino acids. Germline CDR1 reads MNHNS; CDR2 reads SASEGT. The DNA for the CDR3 is TGTGCCAGCAGACCGACAGGGTTTGCCCGGAGCACCGGGGAGCTGTTTTTT. Translating gives CASRPTGFARSTGELFF.

The genes are TRBV20-1 and TRBJ2-1, with D unclear. The CDR3 is 15 amino acids. V was clipped by 0 bases and J by 2 bases, with 11 bases between them. The germline CDR1 and CDR2 sequences are DFQATT and SNEGSKA (reference sequence). The CDR3 DNA is TGCAGTGCTAGAGATCTAAATAGTCCCTACAATGAGCAGTTCTTC. Protein sequence: CSARDLNSPYNEQFF.

J is TRBJ2-3 and V is TRBV19; D is perhaps TRBD2 (5 bases). This CDR3 spans 14 amino acids. Looked up from germline, CDR1 is LNHDA and CDR2 is SQIVND (reference sequence). V lost 7 bases to trimming and J lost 2 bases, with 13 bases between them. The CDR3 nucleotides are TGTGCCAGTAAGGTAGCGTCCTTCACAGATACGCAGTATTTT. It encodes CASKVASFTDTQYF.

Ten or more counts support this clonotype. The chain uses TRBV9 and TRBJ1-5; D not resolved. The CDR3 is made up of 13 amino acids. Trimming took 0 bases from V and 4 from J, leaving 5 bases between them. The germline V gene encodes CDR1 SGDLS and CDR2 YYNGEE. CDR3 sequence: CASSVGQNQPQHF. CDR3 sequence (DNA): TGTGCCAGCAGCGTAGGGCAAAATCAGCCCCAGCATTTT.

The chain is built from TRBV6-1 and TRBJ2-7; D remains ambiguous. Looked up from germline, CDR1 is MNHNS and CDR2 is SASEGT. V lost 5 bases and J 3 bases, leaving 11 bases between the germline ends. CDR3 length: 13 residues. The CDR3: CASSRDGDYEQYF. The CDR3 DNA sequence: TGTGCCAGCAGTCGAGACGGAGACTACGAGCAGTACTTC.

The chain has TRBV19 and TRBJ2-2; D call uncertain. The CDR3 length is 14 residues. V lost 6 bases and J lost 2, with 10 bases in between. Germline loops: CDR1 LNHDA, CDR2 SQIVND (reference sequence). CDR3 region: CASRMTSNTGELFF. The CDR3 DNA follows: TGTGCCAGTAGAATGACTTCTAACACCGGGGAGCTGTTTTTT.

This clonotype was observed at least ten times. V gene TRBV28 combines with J gene TRBJ2-1; 7 nucleotides line up with TRBD2. The germline V gene has CDR1 MDHEN and CDR2 SYDVKM. Trimming removed 5 bases from V and 3 bases from J; junction bases left unmatched: 13. This CDR3 is 17 amino acids long. The CDR3 DNA reads TGTGCCAGCAGTATAAGATCTAGCGGACCTAACTACAATGAGCAGTTCTTC. This gives the protein CASSIRSSGPNYNEQFF.

A remark on this clonotype: It may be a read error: a sequence one base away is much more abundant. V gene TRBV2 combines with J gene TRBJ2-2; D not resolved. The CDR3 extends over 14 amino acids. The V gene's germline CDR1 is SNHLY and CDR2 FYNNEI. The CDR3: CAGRSSTTFGELFF. CDR3 DNA: TGTGCCGGCAGATCATCGACCACGTTCGGGGAGCTGTTTTTT.

This clonotype was recorded many times. This chain connects TRBV6-1 to TRBJ2-3; perhaps TRBD1 as D (6 bases). Trimming pared 8 bases from V and 0 bases from J, leaving 12 bases between. This CDR3 is 14 amino acids long. Germline loops: CDR1 MNHNS, CDR2 SASEGT. The CDR3 DNA reads as TGTGCCAGCGGCCGGGACATCAGCACAGATACGCAGTATTTT. As protein: CASGRDISTDTQYF.

Ten or more counts support this clonotype. The rearrangement links TRBV12-3 or TRBV12-4 to TRBJ2-5; 11 positions agree with TRBD2. V was clipped by 2 bases and J by 5 bases; unmatched bases: 10. The CDR3 has 17 amino acids. CDR3 nucleotide sequence: TGTGCCAGCAGTTTAAAGGTGTTAGCGGGAGGGCTGGAGACCCAGTACTTC. This gives the protein CASSLKVLAGGLETQYF.

This clonotype was counted only a few times. V is TRBV29-1 and J is TRBJ2-3, with 10 positions matching TRBD1. V gave up 3 bases and J gave up 5 bases; unmatched junction bases: 8. CDR1 and CDR2 (germline): SQVTM, ANQGSEA. This CDR3 region has 15 residues. CDR3 residues: CSVEEGQGDLDTQYF. The CDR3 DNA sequence: TGCAGCGTTGAGGAAGGACAGGGGGACTTAGATACGCAGTATTTT.

This clonotype was counted ten times or more. Written as DNA, the CDR3 is TGTGCCAGCAGCGACGGACAGGGGGCAGGCACCGGGGAGCTGTTTTTT. Translation gives CASSDGQGAGTGELFF. The chain carries TRBV12-3 or TRBV12-4 and TRBJ2-2, with 11 positions matching TRBD1. The CDR3 is 16 amino acids. J gave up 4 bases and V 6 bases, and 7 bases lay outside the gene matches.

In this sample, this clonotype turned up many times. The rearrangement uses TRBV19 and TRBJ2-1; the D gene is possibly TRBD2 (7 bases). The CDR3 loop spans 17 amino acids. Germline assignment: CDR1 LNHDA and CDR2 SQIVND (reference sequence). V was shortened by 3 bases and J by 4 bases, with 19 bases between the two germline ends. The CDR3 nucleotides read TGTGCCAGTAGTATGGGAGGGGGAGGACGGATTTACAATGAGCAGTTCTTC. Its translation: CASSMGGGGRIYNEQFF.

Ten or more counts support this clonotype. The chain is built from TRBV2 and TRBJ1-6; 9 bases fit TRBD1. The CDR3 is 16 residues long. Germline trimming cut 3 bases from V and 5 bases from J; bases unmatched to any gene: 5. Per germline, CDR1 SNHLY and CDR2 FYNNEI. CDR3 nucleotide sequence: TGTGCCAGCAGTGAGCGGGGACAGGGACATAATTCACCCCTCCACTTT. Translation gives CASSERGQGHNSPLHF. The variable domain in full, completed from reference TRBV2 and TRBJ1-6, reads EPEVTQTPSHQVTQMGQEVILRCVPISNHLYFYWYRQILGQKVEFLVSFYNNEISEKSEIFDDQFSVERPDGSNFTLKIRSTKLEDSAMYFCASSERGQGHNSPLHFGNGTRLTVT.

This clonotype was counted between two and nine times. V gene TRBV28 combines with J gene TRBJ2-3; no clear D. The length of the CDR3 is 12 residues. Trimming removed 3 bases from V and 14 bases from J, with 15 bases in between. CDR1 is MDHEN and CDR2 is SYDVKM in the germline V gene. CDR3 protein: CASSLLGLRRYF. For the CDR3, the DNA is TGTGCCAGCAGTTTGTTAGGCCTAAGGCGGTATTTT.

There are many counts of this clonotype. The CDR3 region is CASSPRGGGTDTQYF. CDR3 DNA sequence: TGTGCCAGCAGCCCTCGAGGGGGAGGCACAGATACGCAGTATTTT. This chain uses TRBV7-2 with TRBJ2-3; D might be TRBD1 (6 bases). V was clipped by 5 bases and J by 1 base, with 13 bases between them. The CDR3 runs to 15 residues. The V gene's germline CDR1 is SGHTA and CDR2 FQGNSA.

This clonotype was found many times. The chain employs TRBV7-8 and TRBJ2-5; D is uncertain. The CDR3 contains 13 residues. Germline CDR1 and CDR2: SGHVS and FQNEAQ. Trimming took off 3 bases at V and 4 bases at J, with 9 bases between the two ends. CDR3 sequence: CASSLGLGETQYF. DNA of the CDR3: TGTGCCAGCAGCTTGGGGTTGGGAGAGACCCAGTACTTC.

This chain joins TRBV4-1 and TRBJ2-7; no reliable D call. CDR1 is MGHRA and CDR2 is YSYEKL in the germline V gene. There are 14 residues in the CDR3. V was cut by 1 base and J by 0 bases, with 7 bases left in between. CDR3 nucleotides: TGCGCCAGCAGCCAAGTACCGCTCTCCTACGAGCAGTACTTC. Amino acid sequence: CASSQVPLSYEQYF.

The table lists this clonotype with a few counts. The DNA of the CDR3 is TGTGCCAGCAGCTCACTAAGGACAGGGGAATTGAACACTGAAGCTTTCTTT. The encoded protein is CASSSLRTGELNTEAFF. The rearrangement links TRBV7-4 to TRBJ1-1, with 9 nucleotides matching TRBD1. Germline values: CDR1 SGHVT, CDR2 SQSDAQ. The CDR3 consists of 17 residues. V lost 4 bases to trimming and J lost 0 bases; unmatched junction nucleotides: 9.

The rearrangement joins TRBV15 to TRBJ1-4; maybe TRBD1 (6 bases). This CDR3 has 13 residues. The germline V gene encodes CDR1 LNHNV and CDR2 YYDKDF (reference sequence). The ends were cut back, 8 bases at V and 11 bases at J, with 18 bases in the middle. The CDR3 here is CATAEDRRDKLFF. The CDR3 DNA reads TGTGCCACCGCTGAGGACAGAAGGGACAAACTGTTTTTT.

The rearrangement links TRBV28 to TRBJ2-4; D may be TRBD2 (5 bases). From germline, CDR1 is MDHEN and CDR2 SYDVKM. The CDR3 runs 14 residues. Trimming pared 6 bases from V and 7 bases from J, leaving 16 bases between. CDR3 region: CASRNDIPGNIQYF. The CDR3 nucleotides read TGTGCCAGCAGAAACGACATACCGGGGAACATTCAGTACTTC.

This clonotype turned up a few times. The chain is built from TRBV18 and TRBJ2-7; 7 nucleotides line up with TRBD1. CDR3 size: 14 residues. The V gene end was trimmed by 3 bases and the J gene end by 2 bases; junction bases not matched to a gene: 4. Per the germline V gene, CDR1 is KGHSH and CDR2 is LQKENI. CDR3: CASSPRDRAYEQYF. The CDR3, as DNA: TGTGCCAGCTCACCCCGGGACAGAGCCTACGAGCAGTACTTC.

V and J are TRBV7-6 and TRBJ2-5; D is possibly TRBD2 (5 bases). In germline, CDR1 is SGHVS, CDR2 FNYEAQ. This CDR3 has 15 amino acids. V gave up 0 bases and J gave up 7 bases, with 15 bases separating them. CDR3 nucleotide sequence: TGTGCCAGCAGCTTAGCGCTTATGACCAGCGGGACCCAGTACTTC. Amino acid sequence: CASSLALMTSGTQYF.

There are many counts of this clonotype. V usage is TRBV7-4 and J usage is TRBJ2-3; no reliable D call. The CDR3 runs 16 residues. Germline V lookup: CDR1 SGHVT, CDR2 SQSDAQ. Trimming cost V 5 bases and J 2 bases, with 17 bases left between them. The CDR3 DNA is TGTGCCAGCAGCCCGGGCCGGACCCATCTCACAGATACGCAGTATTTT. Translating it yields CASSPGRTHLTDTQYF.

The chain carries TRBV12-3 or TRBV12-4 and TRBJ2-2; D is possibly TRBD2 (6 bases). This CDR3 has 16 residues. V gave up 6 bases and J gave up 4 bases, with 18 bases separating them. The CDR3 nucleotides read TGTGCCAGCAGGACGACTGGCGGGATAAGCACCGGGGAGCTGTTTTTT. Encoded protein: CASRTTGGISTGELFF.

This clonotype was counted many times. V usage is TRBV24-1 and J usage is TRBJ2-2; D is ambiguous. This CDR3 comprises 14 residues. Germline loops: CDR1 KGHDR, CDR2 SFDVKD. V was cut by 4 bases and J by 7 bases, with 12 bases left in between. The CDR3 spells CATSESGLGGELFF. The DNA for the CDR3 is TGTGCCACCAGTGAATCCGGGTTGGGCGGGGAGCTGTTTTTT.

This clonotype was seen more than once but under ten times. This rearrangement joins TRBV4-2 to TRBJ1-1; 8 bases agree with TRBD1. In germline, CDR1 is LGHNA, CDR2 YNFKEQ. J was trimmed by 10 bases and V by 2 bases; bases with no gene match: 9. The CDR3 consists of 14 residues. The DNA of the CDR3 is TGTGCCAGCAGCCAATCGGGACAGGCGATCGGAGCTTTCTTT. It encodes CASSQSGQAIGAFF.